The sequence of this T cell receptor (beta chain) was determined in a study of T-cell reconstitution after alpha-beta-depleted transplantation in children. Findings and limits, study-wide: Recipient T cells and thymic progenitors that survived gave rise to the high TCRbeta diversity observed at day 60 in some patients. The authors attributed T-cell counts and diversity one year after transplant mostly to newly produced T cells. Alpha-beta T cells present about two months after transplant were reported to originate from several hundred expanded graft clones.

This CDR3 region has 17 residues. V lost 2 bases and J 2 bases, leaving 17 bases between the germline ends. CDR1 and CDR2 (germline): SGHTA, FQGNSA. As it was prepared, the TCRbeta library received unique molecular identifiers. TCRdb ran MiXCR on the PCR reads and lists one entry per CDR3 protein. The sample has 800,000 to 1,000,000 distinct CDR3 sequences; about 31% are singletons. In its sample, this clonotype was seen a few times. Its antigen is not identified. The specimen comprised PBMCs, mostly from graft donor cells, sampled 360 days after TCRalphabeta/CD19-depleted stem cell transplant. The chain uses TRBV7-2 and TRBJ2-3, with D possibly matching TRBD2 (6 bases). This clonotype was sampled from a boy under three years old who had a stem cell transplant for SCID, so the T cells may come from the graft donor. The CDR3 is CASSLRFETRSTDTQYF. In nucleotides, the CDR3 is TGTGCCAGCAGCTTAAGGTTTGAGACTAGATCCACAGATACGCAGTATTTT.